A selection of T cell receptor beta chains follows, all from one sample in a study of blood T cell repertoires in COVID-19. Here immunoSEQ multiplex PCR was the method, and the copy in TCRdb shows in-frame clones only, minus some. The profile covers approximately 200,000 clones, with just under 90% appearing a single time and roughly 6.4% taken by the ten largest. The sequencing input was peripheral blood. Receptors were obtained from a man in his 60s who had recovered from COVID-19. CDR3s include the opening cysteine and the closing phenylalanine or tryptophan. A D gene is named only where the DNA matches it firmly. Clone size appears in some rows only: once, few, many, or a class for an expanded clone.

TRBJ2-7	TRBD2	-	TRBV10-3	CAISGGESLAGEQYF	TGTGCCATCAGTGGAGGGGAGAGTCTAGCGGGGGAGCAGTACTTC
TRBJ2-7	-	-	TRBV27	CASSSQGFYEQYF	TGTGCCAGCAGTTCACAGGGATTCTACGAGCAGTACTTC
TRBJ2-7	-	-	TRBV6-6	CASSWPMGAGQYEQYF	TGTGCCAGCAGTTGGCCGATGGGAGCGGGACAATACGAGCAGTACTTC
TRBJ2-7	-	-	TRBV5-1	CASKGDVISSYEQYF	TGCGCCAGCAAGGGGGACGTCATTTCGTCCTACGAGCAGTACTTC
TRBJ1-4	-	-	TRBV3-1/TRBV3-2	CASSQRTPSGEKLFF	TGTGCCAGCAGCCAGCGGACCCCAAGCGGCGAAAAACTGTTTTTT
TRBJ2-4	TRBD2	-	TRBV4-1	CASSQLAGGLNIQYF	TGCGCCAGCAGCCAACTAGCGGGAGGGCTGAACATTCAGTACTTC
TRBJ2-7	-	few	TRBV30	CAWTIGGVTVEQYF	TGTGCCTGGACGATAGGGGGGGTCACTGTCGAGCAGTACTTC
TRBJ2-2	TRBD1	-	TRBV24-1	CATAGGNTGELFF	TGTGCCACCGCAGGGGGGAACACCGGGGAGCTGTTTTTT
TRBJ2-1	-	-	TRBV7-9	CASTPRWSPYNEQFF	TGTGCCAGCACCCCCCGGTGGTCGCCCTACAATGAGCAGTTCTTC
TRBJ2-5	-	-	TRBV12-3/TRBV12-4	CASSLVLQETQYF	TGTGCCAGCAGTTTAGTTCTCCAAGAGACCCAGTACTTC
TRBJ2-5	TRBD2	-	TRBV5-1	CASSSGLVLLETQYF	TGCGCCAGCAGCTCCGGACTAGTTCTCCTAGAGACCCAGTACTTC
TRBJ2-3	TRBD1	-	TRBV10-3	CATRGRTDTQYF	TGTGCCACCAGGGGGCGCACAGATACGCAGTATTTT
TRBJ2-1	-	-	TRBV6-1	CASSEMGAVFNEQFF	TGTGCCAGCAGTGAAATGGGGGCCGTCTTTAATGAGCAGTTCTTC
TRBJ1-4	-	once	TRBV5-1	CASSLGGLNEKLFF	TGCGCCAGCAGCTTGGGAGGGCTTAATGAAAAACTGTTTTTT
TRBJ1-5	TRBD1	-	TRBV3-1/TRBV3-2	CASSLTGGGNQPQHF	TGTGCCAGCAGCCTTACAGGGGGCGGCAATCAGCCCCAGCATTTT
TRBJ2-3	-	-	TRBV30	CAWSTTGSTDTQYF	TGTGCCTGGAGTACAACAGGGAGCACAGATACGCAGTATTTT
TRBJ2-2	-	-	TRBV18	CASSTQTGNTGELFF	TGTGCCAGCTCAACCCAGACAGGAAACACCGGGGAGCTGTTTTTT
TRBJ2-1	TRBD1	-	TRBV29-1	CSALPQGAFYNEQFF	TGCAGCGCACTACCTCAGGGGGCATTTTACAATGAGCAGTTCTTC
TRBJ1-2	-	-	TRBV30	CAWSVLEYGYTF	TGTGCCTGGAGTGTACTGGAGTATGGCTACACCTTC
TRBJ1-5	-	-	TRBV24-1	CATSDSTGLDQPQHF	TGTGCCACCAGTGACTCGACAGGACTCGATCAGCCCCAGCATTTT
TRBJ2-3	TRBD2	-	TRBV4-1	CASSQGWREGTDTQYF	TGCGCCAGCAGCCAAGGCTGGCGGGAGGGCACAGATACGCAGTATTTT
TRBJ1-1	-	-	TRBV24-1	CATSDPGQLNTEAFF	TGTGCCACCAGTGACCCGGGACAATTGAACACTGAAGCTTTCTTT
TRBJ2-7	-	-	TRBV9	CASSLRANYEQYF	TGTGCCAGTTCCTTGAGGGCGAACTACGAGCAGTACTTC
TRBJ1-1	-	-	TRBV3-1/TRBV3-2	CASSHLTEAFF	TGTGCCAGCAGCCACCTGACTGAAGCTTTCTTT
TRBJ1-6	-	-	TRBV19	CASSGRGETTWPLHF	TGTGCCAGTAGTGGTCGGGGAGAGACAACGTGGCCCCTCCACTTT
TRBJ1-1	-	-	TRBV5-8	CASSYEHTGLWNTEAFF	TGTGCCAGCAGCTACGAACACACCGGACTGTGGAACACTGAAGCTTTCTTT
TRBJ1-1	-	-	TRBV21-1	CASSKGVGHLNTEAFF	TGTGCCAGCAGCAAAGGGGTTGGACACTTGAACACTGAAGCTTTCTTT
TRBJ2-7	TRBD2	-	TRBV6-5	CASMASGSLGYEQYF	TGTGCCAGCATGGCTAGCGGGAGTTTGGGCTACGAGCAGTACTTC
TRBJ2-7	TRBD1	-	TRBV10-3	CAISRSGGDTYEQYF	TGTGCCATCAGTCGCTCAGGGGGCGATACCTACGAGCAGTACTTC
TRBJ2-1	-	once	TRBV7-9	CASSLAGGNEQFF	TGTGCCAGCAGCTTAGCAGGGGGCAATGAGCAGTTCTTC
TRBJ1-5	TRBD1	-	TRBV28	CASNRQGGGNQPQHF	TGTGCCAGCAACCGACAGGGTGGAGGCAATCAGCCCCAGCATTTT
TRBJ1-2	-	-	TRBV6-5	CAIQGLPYGYTF	TGTGCCATACAGGGTTTGCCATATGGCTACACCTTC
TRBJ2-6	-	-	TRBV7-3	CASSLGGGEGANVLTF	TGTGCCAGCAGCTTAGGAGGCGGGGAAGGGGCCAACGTCCTGACTTTC
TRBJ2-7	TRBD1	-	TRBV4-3	CASSQRDRTGEQYF	TGCGCCAGCAGCCAAAGGGACAGGACTGGGGAGCAGTACTTC
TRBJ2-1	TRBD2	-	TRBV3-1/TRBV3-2	CASSQLASGMTYNEQFF	TGTGCCAGCAGCCAACTGGCTAGCGGGATGACCTACAATGAGCAGTTCTTC
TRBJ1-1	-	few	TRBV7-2	CASSLALRGTEAFF	TGTGCCAGCAGCTTAGCCCTCCGGGGCACTGAAGCTTTCTTT
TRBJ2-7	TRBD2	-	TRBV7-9	CASSLAGLAGDAYEQYF	TGTGCCAGCAGCTTAGCCGGCCTAGCGGGGGACGCCTACGAGCAGTACTTC
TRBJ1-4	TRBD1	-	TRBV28	CASSLTGGHEKLFF	TGTGCCAGCAGCCTGACAGGGGGTCATGAAAAACTGTTTTTT
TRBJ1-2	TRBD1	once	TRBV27	CASRKTGQGAGGYTF	TGTGCCAGCAGGAAAACGGGACAGGGGGCTGGTGGCTACACCTTC
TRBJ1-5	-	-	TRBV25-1	CASSHLDSNQPQHF	TGTGCCAGCAGCCATTTAGATAGCAATCAGCCCCAGCATTTT
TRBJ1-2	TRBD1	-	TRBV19	CASSVNRGPPNGYTF	TGTGCCAGTAGTGTGAACAGGGGGCCACCTAATGGCTACACCTTC
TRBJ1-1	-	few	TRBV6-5	CASTPEAGVGTEAFF	TGTGCCAGCACCCCCGAAGCGGGCGTAGGGACTGAAGCTTTCTTT